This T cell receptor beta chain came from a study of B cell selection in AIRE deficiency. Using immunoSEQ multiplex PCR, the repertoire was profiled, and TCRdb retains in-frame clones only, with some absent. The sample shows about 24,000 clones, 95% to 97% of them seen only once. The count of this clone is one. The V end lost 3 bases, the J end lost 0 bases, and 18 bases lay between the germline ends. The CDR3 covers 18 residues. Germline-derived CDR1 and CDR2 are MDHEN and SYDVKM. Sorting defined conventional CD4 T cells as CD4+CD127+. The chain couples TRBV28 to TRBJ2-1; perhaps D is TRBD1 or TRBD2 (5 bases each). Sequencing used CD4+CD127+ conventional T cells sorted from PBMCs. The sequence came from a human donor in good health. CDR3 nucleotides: TGTGCCAGCAGTTTCGAGGGGCAAGGGACGAGCTCCTACAATGAGCAGTTCTTC. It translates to CASSFEGQGTSSYNEQFF.